This T cell receptor beta chain was sequenced during a study of OX40 agonist ivuxolimab in advanced cancers. Study-wide background: Patients were given ivuxolimab, an antibody that agonizes OX40 (CD134). Those enrolled were 80% to 85% male, with a mean age of about 66 years and ages from 23 to 79. Allowance was made for prior anti-PD-1, anti-PD-L1 or anti-CTLA-4 therapy, and 40% to 45% had some.

Turning to this clone: What it binds is not known.

Sequenced by immunoSEQ multiplex PCR; TCRdb stores in-frame clones only, minus some. Of some 19,000 clones in the sample, over 75% were seen once. The V end lost 0 bases, the J end lost 8 bases, and 8 bases lay between the germline ends. Per germline, CDR1 GTSNPN and CDR2 SVGIG (reference sequence). The CDR3 extends over 12 amino acids. Overall study findings and caveats: At 0.1 to 3.0 mg/kg, CD4+ and CD8+ blood T cells expanded clonally by week 6.

The TCR comes from an adult with an advanced solid tumor such as melanoma, head and neck, liver or kidney cancer. The chain is built from TRBV30 and TRBJ2-1, with no clear D. This specimen consisted of CD4+ or CD8+ T cells sorted from blood, obtained in a trial of the OX40 agonist ivuxolimab. The CDR3 spells CAWSVGGDEQFF. CDR3 nucleotide sequence: TGTGCCTGGAGTGTAGGCGGCGATGAGCAGTTCTTC.